These 27 T cell receptor beta chains came from one sample sequenced in a study of control samples from healthy donors and cancer patients. The table came from immunoSEQ multiplex PCR; TCRdb's copy has only in-frame clones and leaves some out. This sample has tens of thousands of clones; around 90% occur once, and the top ten carry roughly 3.8%. The sequencing sample was made of blood. These receptor sequences come from a man aged 45-65 years in good health.

This sequence joins TRBV18 and TRBJ2-7; 12 bases are shared with TRBD2. V dropped 4 bases and J dropped 7; count of bases not matched to a gene: 11. The CDR3 is 16 amino acids. Germline loops: CDR1 KGHSH, CDR2 LQKENI. The CDR3 protein is CASSHGLAGREGEQYF. CDR3 DNA sequence: TGTGCCAGCTCACACGGACTAGCGGGGCGGGAAGGAGAGCAGTACTTC.

This clone was found once. The chain joins TRBV6-1 to TRBJ1-4; 10 bases are a match to TRBD1. Per the germline V gene, CDR1 is MNHNS and CDR2 is SASEGT. V shed 0 bases and J 7 bases; nucleotides not matched to a gene: 11. The CDR3 has 18 residues. CDR3: CASSEALRGQGRSEKLFF. The CDR3 bases are TGTGCCAGCAGTGAAGCGCTTCGGGGACAGGGGCGTAGTGAAAAACTGTTTTTT.

The chain has TRBV30 and TRBJ1-1, with D unclear. This CDR3 comprises 13 residues. From germline, CDR1 is GTSNPN and CDR2 SVGIG (reference sequence). V was shortened by 8 bases and J by 1 base, with 14 bases between the two germline ends. The CDR3 DNA sequence: TGTGCCGTTAAACAGCGAACGAACACTGAAGCTTTCTTT. It yields the protein CAVKQRTNTEAFF.

This sequence joins TRBV4-1 and TRBJ1-1, with D uncertain. Looked up from germline, CDR1 is MGHRA and CDR2 is YSYEKL. The V end lost 3 bases, the J end lost 8 bases, and 7 bases lay between the germline ends. This CDR3 has 11 residues. The CDR3 DNA reads TGCGCCAGCAGCCAGGCCCGGGAAGCTTTCTTT. Translation: CASSQAREAFF.

The CDR3: CASSMDSYTGELFF. CDR3 sequence (DNA): TGTGCCAGTAGTATGGACAGCTACACCGGGGAGCTGTTTTTT. The genes are TRBV19 and TRBJ2-2; D might be TRBD1 (6 bases). Germline V gene data show CDR1 as LNHDA and CDR2 as SQIVND (reference sequence). The CDR3 contains 14 residues. V shed 3 bases and J shed 3 bases, with 8 bases lying between them.

V gene TRBV4-2 combines with J gene TRBJ1-6, with D possibly TRBD1 on 5 matching bases. Germline V gene sequence: CDR1 LGHNA, CDR2 YNFKEQ. Deletions cut 5 bases from V and 4 bases from J, with 9 bases between. The CDR3 extends over 14 amino acids. CDR3 nucleotides: TGTGCCAGCAGCTCCGACAGTTATAATTCACCCCTCCACTTT. It is translated as CASSSDSYNSPLHF.

This clone was seen only once. The chain is built from TRBV19 and TRBJ2-3, with 13 bases matching TRBD2. There are 22 residues in the CDR3. V shed 6 bases, J shed 0 bases, and the junction held 21 bases outside the gene matches. Germline V lookup: CDR1 LNHDA, CDR2 SQIVND (reference sequence). DNA for the CDR3: TGTGCCAGTAGCTCCGGGACAGGGGTCTTTGCGACTAGCGGGAGGAGCACAGATACGCAGTATTTT. This translates into CASSSGTGVFATSGRSTDTQYF.

This clone was detected only once. V is TRBV5-8 and J is TRBJ1-1; D is unclear. CDR1 and CDR2 from the germline V gene are SGHTS and YDEGEE. The CDR3 is 12 residues long. Trimming left V 2 bases short and J 0 bases short, with 2 bases between. CDR3 loop: CASSFMNTEAFF. CDR3 DNA: TGTGCCAGCAGCTTCATGAACACTGAAGCTTTCTTT. The entire variable domain, with the rest obtained from reference TRBV5-8 and TRBJ1-1, is as follows: EAGVTQSPTHLIKTRGQQATLRCSPISGHTSVYWYQQALGLGLQFLLWYDEGEERNRGNFPPRFSGRQFPNYSSELNVNALELEDSALYLCASSFMNTEAFFGQGTRLTVV.

CDR3 bases: TGTGCCACCAGCAGTGAAATAGGGGAGGGGGCGACGAGCACAGATACGCAGTATTTT. It is translated as CATSSEIGEGATSTDTQYF. The chain carries TRBV15 and TRBJ2-3; D is perhaps TRBD1 or TRBD2 (7 bases each). Germline V gene data show CDR1 as LNHNV and CDR2 as YYDKDF (reference sequence). Trimming stripped 3 bases from V and 0 bases from J, with 22 bases between. The CDR3 loop spans 19 amino acids.

V is TRBV4-3 and J is TRBJ2-1; D is uncertain. CDR3 length: 15 amino acids. V shed 4 bases and J shed 1 base, with 11 bases lying between them. The germline V gene has CDR1 LGHNA and CDR2 YSLEER. Written as DNA, the CDR3 is TGCGCCAGCAGCCTAACCCTCGGATCCTACAATGAGCAGTTCTTC. Translated, it gives CASSLTLGSYNEQFF.

The CDR3 sequence is CASSLTYEQYF. As DNA, the CDR3 is TGTGCCAGCAGCTTAACCTACGAGCAGTACTTC. The chain links TRBV11-3 to TRBJ2-7; unclear D gene. This CDR3 has 11 residues. Germline V gives CDR1 SGHNT, CDR2 YENEEA. Trimming removed 2 bases at V and 2 bases at J, with 1 base between.

CDR3 bases: TGTGCCAGCAGTTTCGCCGGGGAGCTGTTTTTT. Translated, it gives CASSFAGELFF. This chain links TRBV12-3 or TRBV12-4 with TRBJ2-2; D call uncertain. The CDR3 length is 11 residues. Trimming left V 3 bases short and J 6 bases short, with 2 bases between.

This chain connects TRBV6-5 to TRBJ2-7; D possibly corresponds to TRBD2 (5 bases). Germline-derived CDR1 and CDR2 are MNHEY and SVGAGI. V lost 5 bases and J 4 bases, leaving 15 bases between the germline ends. The CDR3 has 14 residues. CDR3 nucleotide sequence: TGTGCCAGCAGTCCCGGGCGGGTAGGTTACGAGCAGTACTTC. This encodes CASSPGRVGYEQYF.

The chain links TRBV19 to TRBJ2-1; 8 bases fit TRBD1. The CDR3 is 15 amino acids. Germline V gene sequence: CDR1 LNHDA, CDR2 SQIVND (reference sequence). J lost 10 bases, V lost 5 bases, and 13 bases had no gene match. DNA of the CDR3: TGTGCCAGTAGTTCCGCAGGGGGCGGGTTTGAGGAGCAGTTCTTC. It yields the protein CASSSAGGGFEEQFF.

The chain combines TRBV11-3 with TRBJ2-3; 7 nucleotides match TRBD2. The junction had 13 bases not matched to a gene; V was cut back by 7 bases and J by 6 bases. This CDR3 comprises 15 residues. Looked up from germline, CDR1 is SGHNT and CDR2 is YENEEA. CDR3 loop: CASTLSGRGLDTQYF. CDR3 bases: TGTGCCAGCACTTTATCGGGGAGGGGCCTGGATACGCAGTATTTT.

The chain has TRBV7-6 and TRBJ2-1, with a weak D call TRBD2 (5 bases). Looked up from germline, CDR1 is SGHVS and CDR2 is FNYEAQ. The CDR3 spans 15 residues. Between the trimmed V and J ends, which lost 4 bases and 4 bases, there was a span of 14 bases. CDR3 sequence reads: CASSYLTLAYNEQFF. In nucleotides, the CDR3 is TGTGCCAGCAGCTACTTAACCCTAGCATACAATGAGCAGTTCTTC.

This clone has just a few counts. V and J are TRBV5-6 and TRBJ2-3, with 9 nucleotides matching TRBD1. Germline CDR1 reads SGHDT; CDR2 reads YYEEEE. Trimming cost V 3 bases and J 4 bases; bases outside gene matches: 6. This CDR3 region has 15 residues. The CDR3, as DNA: TGTGCCAGCAGCTCGCCGGGACAGGGCCCAGATACGCAGTATTTT. Encoded protein: CASSSPGQGPDTQYF.

V gene TRBV19 combines with J gene TRBJ1-1; no definite D call. The V and J ends lost 3 bases and 3 bases respectively, with 11 bases between them. CDR3 length: 14 residues. Germline-derived CDR1 and CDR2 are LNHDA and SQIVND (reference sequence). CDR3 amino acids: CASSILGSYTEAFF. The CDR3 nucleotides are TGTGCCAGTAGTATCTTGGGCAGCTACACTGAAGCTTTCTTT.

This clone was seen a single time. V and J are TRBV19 and TRBJ1-6, with D unclear. V was clipped by 6 bases and J by 0 bases, with 6 bases between them. CDR1 and CDR2 from the germline V gene are LNHDA and SQIVND (reference sequence). The CDR3 contains 14 residues. CDR3 sequence: CASRSNSYNSPLHF. Written as DNA, the CDR3 is TGTGCCAGTAGGTCTAACTCCTATAATTCACCCCTCCACTTT.

This chain joins TRBV5-4 and TRBJ2-7, with a possible D match to TRBD2 (7 bases). Trimming took off 4 bases at V and 6 bases at J, with 20 bases between the two ends. The germline V gene encodes CDR1 SGHNT and CDR2 YYREEE (reference sequence). The CDR3 loop spans 15 amino acids. The DNA for the CDR3 is TGTGCCAGCAGCCCGTCGGGGGGCCCGACTCTCGAGCAGTACTTC. Its translation: CASSPSGGPTLEQYF. Looking up the rest from reference TRBV5-4 and TRBJ2-7 gives the full variable domain: ETGVTQSPTHLIKTRGQQVTLRCSSQSGHNTVSWYQQALGQGPQFIFQYYREEENGRGNFPPRFSGLQFPNYSSELNVNALELDDSALYLCASSPSGGPTLEQYFGPGTRLTVT.

CDR3 residues: CASSTPFPAEAFF. CDR3 sequence (DNA): TGTGCCAGTAGTACCCCTTTCCCCGCTGAAGCTTTCTTT. The gene calls are TRBV19 and TRBJ1-1, with D unresolved. V was shortened by 4 bases and J by 6 bases, with 12 bases between the two germline ends. The CDR3 runs 13 residues. CDR1 LNHDA and CDR2 SQIVND come from the germline V gene (reference sequence).

This chain joins TRBV5-4 and TRBJ2-2; the match to TRBD2 covers 10 bases. The junction had 5 bases not matched to a gene; V was cut back by 4 bases and J by 2 bases. The germline V gene has CDR1 SGHNT and CDR2 YYREEE (reference sequence). The CDR3 loop spans 16 amino acids. The CDR3 here is CASSLLAGLNTGELFF. Written as DNA, the CDR3 is TGTGCCAGCAGCCTACTAGCGGGATTAAACACCGGGGAGCTGTTTTTT.

The gene calls are TRBV19 and TRBJ1-1; the match to TRBD1 covers 7 bases. V was pared by 5 bases and J by 4 bases, with 7 bases of the junction left unmatched. This CDR3 contains 14 residues. Germline CDR1 reads LNHDA; CDR2 reads SQIVND (reference sequence). The CDR3 nucleotides are TGTGCCAGTAGTGCCCGACAGGGAGGCACTGAAGCTTTCTTT. Its protein is CASSARQGGTEAFF.

This sequence joins TRBV30 and TRBJ2-7; weak D call: TRBD2 (6 bases). This CDR3 is built from 12 residues. Germline V gives CDR1 GTSNPN, CDR2 SVGIG (reference sequence). Trimming left V 4 bases short and J 7 bases short, with 14 bases between. CDR3 DNA sequence: TGTGCCTGGATGGGGGGAACGGGTGAGCAGTACTTC. It codes for CAWMGGTGEQYF.

The V call is TRBV7-6, the J call TRBJ2-7; 9 bases map to TRBD2. V gave up 2 bases and J gave up 5 bases; unmatched junction bases: 7. The CDR3 is made up of 15 amino acids. Germline CDR1 and CDR2: SGHVS and FNYEAQ. Written as DNA, the CDR3 is TGTGCCAGCAGCTTATACTCCGGCGGGAGGGACGAGCAGTACTTC. Translation: CASSLYSGGRDEQYF.

The V call is TRBV21-1, the J call TRBJ1-3; the table gives TRBD1 as D, unverified against the DNA. TRBV21-1 is described as a pseudogene. The CDR3 runs 15 residues. The DNA for the CDR3 is TGTGCCAGCAGCAAAGAGACAGGCTCTGGAAACACCATATATTTT. It yields the protein CASSKETGSGNTIYF.

The chain uses TRBV6-5 and TRBJ1-3; possibly TRBD1 for D (5 bases). This CDR3 contains 13 residues. Trimming pared 11 bases from V and 0 bases from J, leaving 11 bases between. Germline CDR1 is MNHEY and CDR2 is SVGAGI. DNA of the CDR3: TGTGCCGGGGGGGGGAGCTCTGGAAACACCATATATTTT. This translates into CAGGGSSGNTIYF.